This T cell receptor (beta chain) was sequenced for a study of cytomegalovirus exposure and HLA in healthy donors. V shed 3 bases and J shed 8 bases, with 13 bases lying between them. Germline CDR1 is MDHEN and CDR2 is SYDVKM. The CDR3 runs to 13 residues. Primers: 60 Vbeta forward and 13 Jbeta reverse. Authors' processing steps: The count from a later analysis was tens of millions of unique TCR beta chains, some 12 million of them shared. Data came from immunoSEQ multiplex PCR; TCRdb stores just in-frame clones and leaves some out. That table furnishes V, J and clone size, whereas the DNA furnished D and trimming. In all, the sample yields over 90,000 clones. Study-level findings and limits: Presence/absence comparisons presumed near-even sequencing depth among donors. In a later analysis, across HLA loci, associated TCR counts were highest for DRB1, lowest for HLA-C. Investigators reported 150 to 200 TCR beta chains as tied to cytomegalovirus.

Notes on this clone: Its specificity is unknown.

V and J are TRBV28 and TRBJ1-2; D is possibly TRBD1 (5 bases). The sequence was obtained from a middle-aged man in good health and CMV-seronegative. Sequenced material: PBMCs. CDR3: CASSFSQGSGYTF. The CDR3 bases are TGTGCCAGCAGTTTTAGCCAGGGCAGCGGCTACACCTTC.